A selection of T cell receptor beta chains follows, all from one sample in a study of blood T cell repertoires in COVID-19. Generated by immunoSEQ multiplex PCR, the TCRdb table keeps only in-frame clones and is missing some. The table lists some 380,000 clones, 81% of them singletons, with around 1% in the top ten. Sample: peripheral blood. The receptors were sampled from a human donor with acute or convalescent COVID-19. The donor label of this sample is uncertain. Both conserved end residues are part of each CDR3. A D gene is named only where the DNA matches it firmly. The listing skips clone size in some rows; elsewhere it reads once, few, many or a size class.

v_call	j_call	d_call	clone_size	cdr3_aa	cdr3_nt
TRBV10-2	TRBJ1-2	TRBD1	-	CASSVQGGYGYTF	TGCGCCAGCAGTGTGCAGGGGGGTTATGGCTACACCTTC
TRBV9	TRBJ2-5	TRBD2	-	CASSVGGLAGKETQYF	TGTGCCAGCAGCGTAGGAGGGCTAGCGGGGAAAGAGACCCAGTACTTC
TRBV18	TRBJ2-2	-	-	CASSLLGADTGELFF	TGTGCCAGCTCACTTTTGGGGGCCGACACCGGGGAGCTGTTTTTT
TRBV15	TRBJ2-1	TRBD2	few	CATSRNPSGGAGEQFF	TGTGCCACCAGCAGGAACCCTAGCGGGGGGGCGGGTGAGCAGTTCTTC
TRBV14	TRBJ1-1	-	-	CASSQDPGYTEAFF	TGTGCCAGCAGCCAAGATCCGGGGTACACTGAAGCTTTCTTT
TRBV6-1	TRBJ2-1	-	-	CASSEARAEQFF	TGTGCCAGCAGTGAAGCGAGGGCTGAGCAGTTCTTC
TRBV5-5	TRBJ1-6	TRBD1	-	CASSLGARTGLSPLHF	TGTGCCAGCAGCTTGGGAGCGCGGACAGGGCTATCACCCCTCCACTTT
TRBV3-1/TRBV3-2	TRBJ1-1	-	few	CASRGGGEAFF	TGTGCCTCCCGGGGGGGCGGCGAAGCTTTCTTT
TRBV7-2	TRBJ2-1	-	-	CASSSPLGLNNEQFF	TGTGCCAGCAGCTCACCTTTGGGACTGAACAATGAGCAGTTCTTC
TRBV2	TRBJ1-2	-	once	CASSETGPYGYTF	TGTGCCAGCAGTGAAACAGGGCCCTATGGCTACACCTTC
TRBV30	TRBJ2-2	-	-	CALLQAGELFF	TGTGCCTTACTACAGGCCGGGGAGCTGTTTTTT
TRBV7-2	TRBJ2-1	TRBD2	-	CASSLGRGGSYNEQFF	TGTGCCAGCAGCTTAGGACGGGGGGGCTCCTACAATGAGCAGTTCTTC
TRBV4-1	TRBJ2-1	-	-	CASSQQGGEQFF	TGCGCCAGCAGCCAACAAGGGGGTGAGCAGTTCTTC
TRBV5-4	TRBJ1-2	TRBD1	-	CASSLSGTGNGYTF	TGTGCCAGCAGCTTGAGTGGGACAGGGAATGGCTACACCTTC
TRBV7-9	TRBJ1-4	-	-	CASSALGGREKLFF	TGTGCCAGCAGCGCCTTGGGGGGGCGAGAAAAACTGTTTTTT
TRBV2	TRBJ2-7	-	-	CASEGHSSYEQYF	TGTGCCAGCGAAGGACACAGCTCCTACGAGCAGTACTTC
TRBV14	TRBJ1-1	-	once	CASSQAPYTEAFF	TGTGCCAGCAGCCAGGCCCCCTACACTGAAGCTTTCTTT
TRBV11-2	TRBJ2-7	-	-	CASSLEIRGARHEQYF	TGTGCCAGCAGCTTAGAGATCCGGGGGGCGCGCCACGAGCAGTACTTC
TRBV6-5	TRBJ1-1	-	-	CASRVSSQIEAFF	TGTGCCAGCAGAGTATCCAGTCAGATAGAAGCTTTCTTT
TRBV18	TRBJ1-1	-	-	CASSPQGYTEAFF	TGTGCCAGCTCACCTCAGGGGTACACTGAAGCTTTCTTT
TRBV19	TRBJ1-5	TRBD1	-	CASSLRDSNQPQHF	TGTGCCAGTAGTCTGCGGGACAGTAATCAGCCCCAGCATTTT
TRBV18	TRBJ2-5	TRBD2	-	CASSPAGGIQETQYF	TGTGCCAGCTCACCAGCGGGGGGGATTCAAGAGACCCAGTACTTC
TRBV7-2	TRBJ1-2	-	few	CASSFQGARDHGYTF	TGTGCCAGCAGCTTTCAGGGTGCGCGAGATCATGGCTACACCTTC
TRBV5-1	TRBJ2-2	-	-	CASSLPATNTGELFF	TGCGCCAGCAGCTTGCCGGCGACAAACACCGGGGAGCTGTTTTTT
TRBV5-1	TRBJ1-1	-	-	CASSSLADLDTEAFF	TGCGCCAGCAGCTCACTTGCTGATTTGGACACTGAAGCTTTCTTT
TRBV13	TRBJ1-2	-	once	CASSLNRAYGYTF	TGTGCCAGCAGCTTAAACAGGGCCTATGGCTACACCTTC
TRBV6-5	TRBJ1-6	TRBD1	once	CASSLDRVNSPLHF	TGTGCCAGCAGTCTGGACAGGGTAAATTCACCCCTCCACTTT
TRBV5-5	TRBJ1-5	-	-	CASSWTANQPQHF	TGTGCCAGCAGCTGGACAGCTAATCAGCCCCAGCATTTT
TRBV12-3/TRBV12-4	TRBJ1-1	-	once	CASSFTLNTEAFF	TGTGCCAGCAGTTTTACATTGAACACTGAAGCTTTCTTT
TRBV3-1/TRBV3-2	TRBJ2-3	TRBD2	-	CASSQAGTSQYF	TGTGCCAGCAGCCAAGCCGGGACTAGTCAGTATTTT
TRBV6-1	TRBJ2-1	TRBD2	-	CASSEGTSRVNEQFF	TGTGCCAGCAGTGAGGGGACTAGCAGGGTCAATGAGCAGTTCTTC
TRBV6-5	TRBJ1-2	-	-	CASSSLPGYNYGYTF	TGTGCCAGCAGCAGCTTACCGGGGTACAACTATGGCTACACCTTC
TRBV11-2	TRBJ1-2	-	-	CASSTPAGRLGGYTF	TGTGCCAGCAGCACCCCGGCGGGGCGCCTCGGTGGCTACACCTTC
TRBV6-5	TRBJ1-1	-	-	CASSLQGGHTEAFF	TGTGCCAGCAGCTTACAGGGAGGGCACACTGAAGCTTTCTTT
TRBV7-6	TRBJ2-5	TRBD2	-	CASSLLGSGGQETQYF	TGTGCCAGCAGCTTATTAGGTAGCGGGGGCCAAGAGACCCAGTACTTC
TRBV28	TRBJ1-1	-	-	CASSFPRVKSEAFF	TGTGCCAGCAGTTTCCCACGGGTGAAATCTGAAGCTTTCTTT
TRBV27	TRBJ2-7	TRBD2	-	CASSLGLGNYEQYF	TGTGCCAGCAGCCTGGGACTAGGGAACTACGAGCAGTACTTC
TRBV13	TRBJ1-1	-	-	CASSLGATVRGTEAFF	TGTGCCAGCAGCTTAGGCGCGACGGTAAGAGGTACTGAAGCTTTCTTT
TRBV18	TRBJ2-3	TRBD2	-	CASSSTSGGPPSTDTQYF	TGTGCCAGCTCGTCCACTAGCGGGGGGCCCCCTAGCACAGATACGCAGTATTTT
TRBV28	TRBJ1-5	-	-	CASLETGFNQPQHF	TGTGCCAGCCTTGAGACAGGCTTCAATCAGCCCCAGCATTTT
TRBV7-2	TRBJ1-1	-	few	CASSLAGGGRTEAFF	TGTGCCAGCAGCTTAGCCGGGGGTGGGCGGACTGAAGCTTTCTTT
TRBV10-3	TRBJ2-7	TRBD2	-	CAISDYSTSAIYEQYF	TGTGCCATCAGTGATTACTCGACTAGCGCCATCTACGAGCAGTACTTC
TRBV27	TRBJ2-7	TRBD1	-	CASSGGQNFYEQYF	TGTGCCAGCAGTGGGGGACAGAACTTCTACGAGCAGTACTTC
TRBV6-6	TRBJ1-6	TRBD1	-	CASSFDRAGSPLHF	TGTGCCAGCAGTTTCGACAGGGCAGGGTCACCCCTCCACTTT
TRBV4-2	TRBJ1-1	TRBD1	-	CASSQERDRGQAFF	TGTGCCAGCAGCCAAGAGCGGGACAGGGGGCAAGCTTTCTTT